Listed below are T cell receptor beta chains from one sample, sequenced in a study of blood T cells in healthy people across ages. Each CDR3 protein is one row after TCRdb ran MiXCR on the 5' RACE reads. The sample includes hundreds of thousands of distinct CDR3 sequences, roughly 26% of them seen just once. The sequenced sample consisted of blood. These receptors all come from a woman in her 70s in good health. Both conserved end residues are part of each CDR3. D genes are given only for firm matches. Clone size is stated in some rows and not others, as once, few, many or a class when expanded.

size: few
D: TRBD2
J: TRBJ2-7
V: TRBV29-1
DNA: TGCAGCGTTGACTCGGGAGGGCCTCCCTACGAGCAGTACTTC
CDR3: CSVDSGGPPYEQYF

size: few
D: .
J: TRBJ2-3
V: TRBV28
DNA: .
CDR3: CASSSSGAGTDTQYF

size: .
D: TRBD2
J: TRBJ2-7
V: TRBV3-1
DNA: TGTGCCAGCAGCCAAAGTCCCGGGCGCGGGAGGGCCTACGAGCAGTACTTC
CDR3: CASSQSPGRGRAYEQYF

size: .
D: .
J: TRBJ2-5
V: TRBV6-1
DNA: TGTGCCAGCAGTGAAGCGCGTGGGGCGTCTACCCAAGAGACCCAGTACTTC
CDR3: CASSEARGASTQETQYF

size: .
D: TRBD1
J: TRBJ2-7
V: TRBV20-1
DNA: TGCAGTGCTAGACCCCCACAGGGGGCGCACTACGAGCAGTACTTC
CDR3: CSARPPQGAHYEQYF

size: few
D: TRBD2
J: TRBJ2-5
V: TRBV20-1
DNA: TGCAGTGCCGAGGGGGGGGCTAGCGGGACTCCACAAGAGACCCAGTACTTC
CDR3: CSAEGGASGTPQETQYF

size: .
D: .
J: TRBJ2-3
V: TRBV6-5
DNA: TGTGCCAGCAGGCAGGGGAGGAACACAGATACGCAGTATTTT
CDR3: CASRQGRNTDTQYF

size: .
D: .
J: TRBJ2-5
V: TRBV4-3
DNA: TGCGCCAGCAGCCAGGGACGGCAACAAGAGACCCAGTACTTC
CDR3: CASSQGRQQETQYF

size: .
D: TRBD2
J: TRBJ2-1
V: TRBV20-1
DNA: TGCAGTGCTCCGGGACTAGGGGGGCGTGAGCAGTTCTTC
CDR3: CSAPGLGGREQFF

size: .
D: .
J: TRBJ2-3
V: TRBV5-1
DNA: TGCGCCAGCAAAAGCAGAACGTCCACAGATACGCAGTATTTT
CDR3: CASKSRTSTDTQYF

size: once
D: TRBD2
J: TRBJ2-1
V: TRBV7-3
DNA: TGTGCCAGCAGCTTACGCCGGACTAGCGGGAGGGCCGCGAATGTGATCTACAATGAGCAGTTCTTC
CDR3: CASSLRRTSGRAANVIYNEQFF

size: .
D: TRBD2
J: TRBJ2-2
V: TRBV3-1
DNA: TGTGCCAGCAGCCAGTTAGCGGGAGGGCCCGGGGAGCTGTTTTTT
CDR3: CASSQLAGGPGELFF

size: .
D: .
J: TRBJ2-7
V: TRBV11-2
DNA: TGTGCCAGCAGCTTAAGTGCCGGAGGGCAGGCCGAGCAGTACTTC
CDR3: CASSLSAGGQAEQYF

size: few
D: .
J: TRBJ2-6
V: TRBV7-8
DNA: TGTGCCAGCAGCTTTAAGTCTGGGGCCAACGTCCTGACTTTC
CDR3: CASSFKSGANVLTF

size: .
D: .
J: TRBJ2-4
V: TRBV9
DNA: TGTGCCAGCAGCGTAGCAGGTAGCGGCCCGACGGGGAACATTCAGTACTTC
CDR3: CASSVAGSGPTGNIQYF

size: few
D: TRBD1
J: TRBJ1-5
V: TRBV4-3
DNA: TGCGCCAGCAGCCAAGATGCAGCCAGGGGGGCTCAGCCCCAGCATTTT
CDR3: CASSQDAARGAQPQHF

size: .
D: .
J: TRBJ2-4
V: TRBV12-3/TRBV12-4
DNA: TGTGCCAGCAGTCCCCGCTCCAAAAACGTTCAGTACTTC
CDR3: CASSPRSKNVQYF

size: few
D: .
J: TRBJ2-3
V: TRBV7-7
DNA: TGTGCTAGCAGCTTAACCAGCGGCCCCCTAGATACGCAGTATTTT
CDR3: CASSLTSGPLDTQYF

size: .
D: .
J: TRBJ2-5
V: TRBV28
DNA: TGTGCCAGCAGTTCCCCTAACAGGGAAGAGACCCAGTACTTC
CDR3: CASSSPNREETQYF

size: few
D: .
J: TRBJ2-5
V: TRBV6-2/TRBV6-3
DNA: TGTGCCAGCAGTTACTCGAGGGGTGAGAAAGAGACCCAGTACTTC
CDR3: CASSYSRGEKETQYF